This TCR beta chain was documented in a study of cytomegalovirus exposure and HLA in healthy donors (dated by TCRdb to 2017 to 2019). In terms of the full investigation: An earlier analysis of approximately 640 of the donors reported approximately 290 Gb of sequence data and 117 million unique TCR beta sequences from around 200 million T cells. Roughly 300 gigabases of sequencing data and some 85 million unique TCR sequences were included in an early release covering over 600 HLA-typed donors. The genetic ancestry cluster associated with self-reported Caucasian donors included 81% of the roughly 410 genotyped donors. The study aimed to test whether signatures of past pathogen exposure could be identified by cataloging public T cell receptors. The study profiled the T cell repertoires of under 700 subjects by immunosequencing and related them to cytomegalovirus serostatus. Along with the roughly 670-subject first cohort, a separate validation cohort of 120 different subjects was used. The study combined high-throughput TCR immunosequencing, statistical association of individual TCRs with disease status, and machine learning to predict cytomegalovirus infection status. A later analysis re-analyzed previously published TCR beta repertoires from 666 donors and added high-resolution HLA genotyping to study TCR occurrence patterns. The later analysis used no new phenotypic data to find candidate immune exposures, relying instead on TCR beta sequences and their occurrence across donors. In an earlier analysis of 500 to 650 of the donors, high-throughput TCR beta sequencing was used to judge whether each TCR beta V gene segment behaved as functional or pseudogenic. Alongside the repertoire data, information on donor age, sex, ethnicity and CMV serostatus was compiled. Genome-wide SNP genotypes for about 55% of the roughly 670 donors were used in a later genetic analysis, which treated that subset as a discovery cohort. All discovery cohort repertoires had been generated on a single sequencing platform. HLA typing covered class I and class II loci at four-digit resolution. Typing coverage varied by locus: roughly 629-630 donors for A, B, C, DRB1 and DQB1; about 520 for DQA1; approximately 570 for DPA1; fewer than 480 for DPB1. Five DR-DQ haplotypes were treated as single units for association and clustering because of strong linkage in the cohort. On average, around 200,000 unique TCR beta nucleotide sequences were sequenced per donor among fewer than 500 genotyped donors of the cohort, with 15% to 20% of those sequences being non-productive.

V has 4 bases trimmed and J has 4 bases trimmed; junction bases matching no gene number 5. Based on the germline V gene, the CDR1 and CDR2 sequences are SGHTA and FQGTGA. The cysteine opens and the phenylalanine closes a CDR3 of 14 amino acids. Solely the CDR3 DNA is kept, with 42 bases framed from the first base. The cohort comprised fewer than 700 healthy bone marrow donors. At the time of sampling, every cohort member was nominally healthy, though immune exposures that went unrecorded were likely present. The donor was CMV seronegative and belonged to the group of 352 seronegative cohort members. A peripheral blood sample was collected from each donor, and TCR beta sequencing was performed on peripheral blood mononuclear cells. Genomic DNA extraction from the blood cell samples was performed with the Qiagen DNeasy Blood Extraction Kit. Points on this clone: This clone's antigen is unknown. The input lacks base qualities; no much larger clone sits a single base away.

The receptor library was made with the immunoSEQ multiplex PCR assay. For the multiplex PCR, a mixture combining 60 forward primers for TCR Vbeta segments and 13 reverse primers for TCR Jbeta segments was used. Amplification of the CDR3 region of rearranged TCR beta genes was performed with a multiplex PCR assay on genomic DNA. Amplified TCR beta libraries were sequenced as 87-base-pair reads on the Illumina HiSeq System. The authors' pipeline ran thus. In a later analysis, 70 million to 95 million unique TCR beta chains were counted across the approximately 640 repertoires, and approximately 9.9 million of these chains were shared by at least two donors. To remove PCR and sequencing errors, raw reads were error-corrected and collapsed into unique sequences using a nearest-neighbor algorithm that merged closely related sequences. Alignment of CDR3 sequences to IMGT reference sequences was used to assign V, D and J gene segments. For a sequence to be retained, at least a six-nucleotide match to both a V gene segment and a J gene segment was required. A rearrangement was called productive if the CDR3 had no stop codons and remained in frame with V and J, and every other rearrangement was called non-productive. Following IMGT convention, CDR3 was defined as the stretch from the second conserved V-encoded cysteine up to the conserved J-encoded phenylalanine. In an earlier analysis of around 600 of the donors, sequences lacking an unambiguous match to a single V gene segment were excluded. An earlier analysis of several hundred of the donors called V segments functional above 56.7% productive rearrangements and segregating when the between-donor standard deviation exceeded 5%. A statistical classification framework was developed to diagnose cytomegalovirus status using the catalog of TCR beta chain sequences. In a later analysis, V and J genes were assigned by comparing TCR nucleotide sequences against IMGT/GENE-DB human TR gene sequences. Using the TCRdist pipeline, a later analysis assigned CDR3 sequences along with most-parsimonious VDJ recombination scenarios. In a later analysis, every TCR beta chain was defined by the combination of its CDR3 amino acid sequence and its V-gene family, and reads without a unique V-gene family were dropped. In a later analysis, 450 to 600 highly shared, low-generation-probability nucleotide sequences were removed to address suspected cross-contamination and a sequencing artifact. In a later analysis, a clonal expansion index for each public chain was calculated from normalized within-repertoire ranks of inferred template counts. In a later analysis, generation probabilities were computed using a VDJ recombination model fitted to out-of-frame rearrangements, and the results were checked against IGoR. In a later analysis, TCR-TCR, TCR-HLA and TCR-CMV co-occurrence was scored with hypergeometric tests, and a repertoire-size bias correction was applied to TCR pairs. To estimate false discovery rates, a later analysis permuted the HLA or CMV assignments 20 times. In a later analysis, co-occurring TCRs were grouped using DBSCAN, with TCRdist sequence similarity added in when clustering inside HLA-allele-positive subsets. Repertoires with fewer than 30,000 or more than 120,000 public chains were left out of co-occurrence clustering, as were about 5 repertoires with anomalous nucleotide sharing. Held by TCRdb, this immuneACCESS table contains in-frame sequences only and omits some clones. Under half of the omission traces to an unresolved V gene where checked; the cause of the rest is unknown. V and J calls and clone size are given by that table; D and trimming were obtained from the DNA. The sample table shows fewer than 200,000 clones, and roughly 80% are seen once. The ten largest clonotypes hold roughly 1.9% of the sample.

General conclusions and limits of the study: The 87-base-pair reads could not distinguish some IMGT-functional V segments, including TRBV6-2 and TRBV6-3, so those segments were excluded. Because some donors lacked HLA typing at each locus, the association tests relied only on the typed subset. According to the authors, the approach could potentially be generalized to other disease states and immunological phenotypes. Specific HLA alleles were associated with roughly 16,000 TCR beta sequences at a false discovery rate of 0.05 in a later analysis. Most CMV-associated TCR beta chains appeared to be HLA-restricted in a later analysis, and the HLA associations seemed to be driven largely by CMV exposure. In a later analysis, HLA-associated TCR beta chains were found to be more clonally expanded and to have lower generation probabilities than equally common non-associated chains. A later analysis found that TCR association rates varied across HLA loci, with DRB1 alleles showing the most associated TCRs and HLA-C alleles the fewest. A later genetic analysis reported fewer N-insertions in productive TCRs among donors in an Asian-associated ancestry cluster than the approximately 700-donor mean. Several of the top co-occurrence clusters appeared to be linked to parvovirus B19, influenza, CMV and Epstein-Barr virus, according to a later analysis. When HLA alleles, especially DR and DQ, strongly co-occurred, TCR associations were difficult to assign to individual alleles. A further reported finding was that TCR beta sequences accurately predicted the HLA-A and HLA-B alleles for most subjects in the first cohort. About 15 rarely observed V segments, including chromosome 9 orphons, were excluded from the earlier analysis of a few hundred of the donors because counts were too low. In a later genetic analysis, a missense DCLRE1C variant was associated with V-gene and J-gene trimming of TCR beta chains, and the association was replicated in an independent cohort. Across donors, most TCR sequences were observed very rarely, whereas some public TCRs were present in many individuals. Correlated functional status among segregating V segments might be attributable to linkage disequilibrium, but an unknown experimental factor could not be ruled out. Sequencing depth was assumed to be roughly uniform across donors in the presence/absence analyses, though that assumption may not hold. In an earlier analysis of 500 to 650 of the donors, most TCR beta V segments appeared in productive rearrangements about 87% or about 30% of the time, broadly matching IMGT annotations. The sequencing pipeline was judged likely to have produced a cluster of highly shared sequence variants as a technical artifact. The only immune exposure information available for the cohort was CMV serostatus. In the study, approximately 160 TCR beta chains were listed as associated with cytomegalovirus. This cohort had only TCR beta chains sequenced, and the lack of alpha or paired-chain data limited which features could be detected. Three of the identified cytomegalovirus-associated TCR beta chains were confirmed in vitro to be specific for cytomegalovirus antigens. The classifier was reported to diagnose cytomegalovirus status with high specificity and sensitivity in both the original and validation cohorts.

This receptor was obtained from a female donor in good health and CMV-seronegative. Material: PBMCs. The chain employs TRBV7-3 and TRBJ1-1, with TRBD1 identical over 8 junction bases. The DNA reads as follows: TGTGCCAGCAGCTCAGGGGGCAGGGGCACTGAAGCTTTCTTT. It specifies CASSSGGRGTEAFF.